The source of this T cell receptor (beta chain) is a study of CD8+CD57+ T cells in acquired aplastic anemia. Study-level findings and limits: Patients versus controls showed no significant CD8+ Simpson's diversity difference.

The CDR3 runs 13 residues. V was pared by 0 bases and J by 7 bases, with 6 bases between. All sequencing subjects had displayed CD8+CD57+ cell expansion on flow cytometry. CDR3 and TCR beta VDJ profiling relied on a genomic DNA template. In TCRdb, the reads were re-called with MiXCR into one record per CDR3 protein. The table has about 98,000 distinct CDR3 sequences, around 70% seen once; the top ten hold about 60%. Turning to this clonotype: The target antigen is unknown.

Sequenced material: sorted CD4+, CD8+, or CD8+CD57+ T cells (not recorded which) from PBMCs. V and J are TRBV12-3 or TRBV12-4 and TRBJ1-4; no clear D gene. This clonotype was sampled from a human donor with aplastic anemia. CDR3 coding DNA: TGTGCCAGCAGTTTAGCGGGGAGTGAAAAACTGTTTTTT. This sequence encodes CASSLAGSEKLFF.